The T cell receptor (beta chain) described here comes from a study of T cells in Graves' hyperthyroidism and ophthalmopathy. V was shortened by 6 bases and J by 5 bases, with 8 bases between the two germline ends. CDR1 and CDR2 from the germline V gene are SGHVS and FQNEAQ. CDR3 length equals 12 residues. Authors of the study amplified TCR beta CDR3 regions from RNA transcripts. The HTBI primer set drove a first-round RT-PCR of the TCR CDR3. MiXCR, run by TCRdb on the multiplex PCR reads, gives a single entry per CDR3 protein. The table lists some 740,000 distinct CDR3 sequences, approximately 15% of them singletons. The hyperthyroidism patients had all been newly diagnosed, and their disease duration was under 2 months. Their ages ranged from 18 to 65 years. Uncontrolled infection, other autoimmune disease, pregnancy or lactation excluded patients. In its sample, this clonotype was seen many times.

This chain uses TRBV7-8 with TRBJ1-5; no firm D call. This sequence originates from a young woman with Graves' hyperthyroidism. The sequenced sample consisted of blood. CDR3 loop: CASSRGDQPQHF. CDR3 DNA: TGTGCCAGCAGTAGAGGAGATCAGCCCCAGCATTTT.